These 16 T cell receptor beta chains were all obtained from the same sample, sequenced in a study of naive and memory T cell subsets. An equimolar mix of two oligonucleotides served as the beta constant-region primer for TRBC1 and TRBC2. Four rounds of PCR amplified the ligated cDNA using nested alpha and beta constant-region primers plus SP2. TCRdb re-called the UMI-ligation and nested PCR reads with MiXCR, one entry per CDR3 protein. The sample consists of tens of thousands of distinct CDR3 sequences, around 9% of them appearing once. Sequencing was performed on naive CD8+ T cells from blood. The source of these receptors is a human donor in good health.

In its sample, this clonotype was seen many times. The V gene is TRBV4-1, the J gene TRBJ2-3; D is possibly TRBD2 (6 bases). CDR1 is MGHRA, CDR2 YSYEKL, per germline. Trimming shortened V by 3 bases and J by 4 bases, and 23 bases separated the two germline ends. CDR3 length equals 18 residues. Here the CDR3 DNA reads TGCGCCAGCAGCCACCAGTACCTTCCCGAGCGGGTGGCAGATACGCAGTATTTT. Residues: CASSHQYLPERVADTQYF.

This clonotype was detected only a few times. This chain links TRBV9 with TRBJ1-5; TRBD1 is a possible D gene (6 bases). V was cut by 0 bases and J by 3 bases, with 10 bases left in between. The CDR3 has 15 residues. Germline V CDR1 and CDR2: SGDLS, YYNGEE. CDR3 in DNA: TGTGCCAGCAGCGTAGGGGGGCAGGACAATCAGCCCCAGCATTTT. Its translation: CASSVGGQDNQPQHF.

This clonotype was picked up a small number of times. This chain links TRBV11-2 with TRBJ1-1, with unresolved D. The germline CDR1 and CDR2 sequences are SGHAT and FQNNGV. The V end lost 1 base, the J end lost 0 bases, and 9 bases lay between the germline ends. The CDR3 has 15 residues. The CDR3 coding sequence is TGTGCCAGCAGCTTAGTTATAGGGATGAACACTGAAGCTTTCTTT. Its protein product is CASSLVIGMNTEAFF.

This clonotype was seen repeatedly, ten times or more. V is TRBV19 and J is TRBJ2-7; D is possibly TRBD1 or TRBD2 (5 bases each). Between the trimmed V and J ends, which lost 5 bases and 7 bases, there was a span of 15 bases. The length of the CDR3 is 13 residues. The germline V gene has CDR1 LNHDA and CDR2 SQIVND (reference sequence). The CDR3 region is CASSAGAVEEQYF. The CDR3 DNA reads TGTGCCAGTAGTGCCGGGGCGGTGGAGGAGCAGTACTTC.

This clonotype was detected many times. The chain couples TRBV20-1 to TRBJ2-7, with 7 positions matching TRBD1. Losses at the gene ends were 1 base for V and 1 base for J; bases not matched to a gene: 1. Germline loops: CDR1 DFQATT, CDR2 SNEGSKA (reference sequence). This CDR3 spans 13 amino acids. In DNA form, the CDR3 reads TGCAGTGCTAGAGGGGGACAGTCCTACGAGCAGTACTTC. Its protein product is CSARGGQSYEQYF.

This clonotype was picked up a small number of times. This CDR3 reads CSASGRATYEQYF. DNA of the CDR3: TGCAGTGCTAGCGGGAGGGCCACCTACGAGCAGTACTTC. The rearrangement uses TRBV20-1 and TRBJ2-7; 8 bases match TRBD2. CDR1 DFQATT and CDR2 SNEGSKA come from the germline V gene (reference sequence). The J segment lost 2 bases and the V segment lost 3 bases, leaving 3 bases of the junction unmatched. CDR3 length equals 13 residues.

In its sample, this clonotype was seen many times. The V call is TRBV11-2, the J call TRBJ2-1; tentatively, D is TRBD1 (5 bases). V gave up 0 bases and J gave up 6 bases, with 9 bases separating them. The CDR3 consists of 14 residues. CDR1 is SGHAT and CDR2 is FQNNGV in the germline V gene. DNA for the CDR3: TGTGCCAGCAGCTTAGACCCAGGGCGCAATGAGCAGTTCTTC. This codes for CASSLDPGRNEQFF.

The chain carries TRBV12-3 or TRBV12-4 and TRBJ2-7; 11 nucleotides agree with TRBD1. V lost 5 bases to trimming and J lost 7 bases; unmatched junction nucleotides: 4. CDR3 length: 13 residues. In DNA form, the CDR3 reads TGTGCCAGCAGTGGACAGGGGGCGGGAGAGCAGTACTTC. Its protein is CASSGQGAGEQYF.

The chain carries TRBV10-3 and TRBJ1-3, with D tentatively TRBD1 (5 bases). Trimming left V 10 bases short and J 0 bases short, with 13 bases between. The CDR3 runs 14 residues. The germline CDR1 and CDR2 sequences are ENHRY and SYGVKD. The CDR3 spells CATSDRSSGNTIYF. The DNA of the CDR3 is TGTGCCACCTCCGACAGAAGCTCTGGAAACACCATATATTTT.

This clonotype was seen repeatedly, ten times or more. The chain recombines TRBV29-1 with TRBJ2-2; 11 nucleotides align to TRBD1. The CDR3 runs to 16 residues. Looked up from germline, CDR1 is SQVTM and CDR2 is ANQGSEA. J lost 4 bases, V lost 1 base, and 5 bases had no gene match. The CDR3 DNA is TGCAGCGTTGAAGGGACAGGGGGCGTCAGCACCGGGGAGCTGTTTTTT. Translated, it gives CSVEGTGGVSTGELFF.

The table lists this clonotype with a few counts. The chain uses TRBV12-3 or TRBV12-4 and TRBJ1-5; D is unclear. V was clipped by 4 bases and J by 6 bases, with 13 bases between them. The length of the CDR3 is 14 residues. The CDR3 sequence is CASSWTFGGQPQHF. The CDR3 nucleotides are TGTGCCAGCAGTTGGACGTTTGGAGGTCAGCCCCAGCATTTT.

The table lists this clonotype with a few counts. The V and J genes are TRBV4-3 and TRBJ2-7; the D gene is possibly TRBD1 (6 bases). V shed 5 bases and J shed 4 bases, with 12 bases lying between them. The CDR3 totals 13 residues. CDR1 LGHNA and CDR2 YSLEER come from the germline V gene. The CDR3 region is CASSTGSGYEQYF. The DNA of the CDR3 is TGCGCCAGCAGCACAGGGTCTGGATACGAGCAGTACTTC.

The sample holds a few counts of this clonotype. The gene calls are TRBV27 and TRBJ2-7, with a tentative D call TRBD1 (5 bases). The CDR3 length is 12 residues. V dropped 9 bases and J dropped 2 bases, with 11 bases sitting between them. CDR1 is MNHEY, CDR2 SMNVEV, per germline (reference sequence). CDR3 loop: CASRTITYEQYF. Here the CDR3 DNA reads TGTGCCAGTAGGACAATAACCTACGAGCAGTACTTC.

The chain is built from TRBV27 and TRBJ1-1, with a weak D call TRBD1 (5 bases). Trimming cost V 8 bases and J 5 bases, with 15 bases left between them. Germline loops: CDR1 MNHEY, CDR2 SMNVEV (reference sequence). The CDR3 loop spans 13 amino acids. The CDR3, as DNA: TGTGCCAGCGGCGCAGGGAGGGGAACTGAAGCTTTCTTT. This codes for CASGAGRGTEAFF.

This rearrangement joins TRBV20-1 to TRBJ2-5, with D possibly being TRBD2 (6 bases). The germline V gene encodes CDR1 DFQATT and CDR2 SNEGSKA (reference sequence). This CDR3 region has 15 residues. Between the trimmed V and J ends, which lost 1 base and 4 bases, there was a span of 16 bases. CDR3 protein: CSARASGTWPETQYF. Written as DNA, the CDR3 is TGCAGTGCTAGAGCCTCCGGGACTTGGCCAGAGACCCAGTACTTC.

The genes are TRBV9 and TRBJ2-3, with 10 bases lining up with TRBD2. Germline V CDR1 and CDR2: SGDLS, YYNGEE. This CDR3 is 16 amino acids long. V shed 5 bases, J shed 4 bases, and the junction held 10 bases outside the gene matches. The CDR3 is CASSPTSGMRSDTQYF. CDR3 DNA: TGTGCCAGCAGTCCCACTAGCGGGATGAGGTCAGATACGCAGTATTTT.